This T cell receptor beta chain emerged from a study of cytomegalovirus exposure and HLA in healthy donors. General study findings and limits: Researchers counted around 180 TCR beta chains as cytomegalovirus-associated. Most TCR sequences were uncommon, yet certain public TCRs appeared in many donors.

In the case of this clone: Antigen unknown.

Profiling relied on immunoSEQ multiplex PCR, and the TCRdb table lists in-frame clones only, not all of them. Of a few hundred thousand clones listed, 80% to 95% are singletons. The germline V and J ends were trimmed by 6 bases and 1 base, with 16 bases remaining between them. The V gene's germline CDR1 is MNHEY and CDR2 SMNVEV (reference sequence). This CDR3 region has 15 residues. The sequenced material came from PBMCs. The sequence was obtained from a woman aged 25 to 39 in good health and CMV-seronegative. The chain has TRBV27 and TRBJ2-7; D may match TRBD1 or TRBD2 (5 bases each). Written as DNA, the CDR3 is TGTGCCAGCAGGGCTTTGACGGGGCTATCCTACGAGCAGTACTTC. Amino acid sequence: CASRALTGLSYEQYF.